Presented here are 14 T cell receptor beta chains from one specimen sequenced in a study of blood T cell repertoires in COVID-19. The table came from immunoSEQ multiplex PCR; TCRdb's copy has only in-frame clones and leaves some out. The sample consists of over 150,000 clones, less than 90% of them appearing once. The sample consisted of PBMCs or T cells enriched from blood (not recorded which). These receptors originate from a woman between 50 and 59 years old who had recovered from COVID-19.

This clone was picked up one time. V and J are TRBV11-3 and TRBJ1-4; 7 positions agree with TRBD1. This CDR3 region has 14 residues. Germline V gene data show CDR1 as SGHNT and CDR2 as YENEEA. The ends lost 4 bases at V and 7 bases at J; junction bases unmatched: 6. CDR3 protein: CASSSRQGIEKLFF. CDR3 DNA sequence: TGTGCCAGCAGCTCACGACAGGGTATTGAAAAACTGTTTTTT.

The chain is built from TRBV2 and TRBJ2-7; possible D gene TRBD2, 5 bases. There are 14 residues in the CDR3. Germline assignment: CDR1 SNHLY and CDR2 FYNNEI. V gave up 1 base and J gave up 3 bases, with 10 bases separating them. DNA of the CDR3: TGTGCCAGCAGTGAAGTAGGCGGGTTCTACGAGCAGTACTTC. Amino acids: CASSEVGGFYEQYF.

The J gene is TRBJ1-1, the V gene TRBV20-1, with D perhaps matching TRBD1 (5 bases). Germline-derived CDR1 and CDR2 are DFQATT and SNEGSKA (reference sequence). Trimming took 3 bases from V and 5 from J, leaving 13 bases between them. The CDR3 is 13 residues long. CDR3: CSASLGQGTEAFF. As DNA, the CDR3 is TGCAGTGCTAGTTTGGGGCAGGGTACTGAAGCTTTCTTT.

The chain carries TRBV28 and TRBJ1-2, with D tentatively TRBD1 (6 bases). V shed 7 bases and J shed 4 bases, with 13 bases lying between them. Germline-derived CDR1 and CDR2 are MDHEN and SYDVKM. This CDR3 spans 13 amino acids. The CDR3 region is CASTVGQTYGYTF. The DNA of the CDR3 is TGTGCCAGCACCGTCGGACAGACCTATGGCTACACCTTC.

V is TRBV7-3 and J is TRBJ2-2; possible D gene TRBD2, 6 bases. Germline-derived CDR1 and CDR2 are SGHTA and FQGTGA. CDR3 length equals 15 residues. V lost 2 bases and J lost 0, with 7 bases in between. The CDR3 DNA sequence: TGTGCCAGCAGCTTAGTAGCGGCGAACACCGGGGAGCTGTTTTTT. Amino acids: CASSLVAANTGELFF.

The chain recombines TRBV28 with TRBJ2-6; no clear D gene. V lost 4 bases and J lost 0, with 10 bases in between. The CDR3 covers 16 residues. From germline, CDR1 is MDHEN and CDR2 SYDVKM. The CDR3: CASSSLHISGANVLTF. The CDR3 DNA follows: TGTGCCAGCAGTTCCCTCCACATCTCTGGGGCCAACGTCCTGACTTTC.

The chain joins TRBV30 to TRBJ1-1, with TRBD1 matching 7 bases. CDR1 GTSNPN and CDR2 SVGIG come from the germline V gene (reference sequence). The CDR3 runs 15 residues. With V trimmed by 5 bases and J by 3 bases, 12 bases remained unmatched. The CDR3 reads CAWLRPGTVYTEAFF. The CDR3 coding sequence is TGTGCCTGGCTCCGGCCCGGGACAGTATACACTGAAGCTTTCTTT.

This clone has a single count. The chain is built from TRBV18 and TRBJ2-2, with D unresolved. The V end lost 2 bases, the J end lost 4 bases, and 14 bases lay between the germline ends. This CDR3 region has 16 residues. Germline loops: CDR1 KGHSH, CDR2 LQKENI. The CDR3 nucleotides are TGTGCCAGCTCACCAAGTTTGTCTGAGGTCACCGGGGAGCTGTTTTTT. Amino acids: CASSPSLSEVTGELFF.

This sequence joins TRBV7-9 and TRBJ2-7; TRBD2 matches at 7 bases. This CDR3 is built from 16 residues. CDR1 is SEHNR and CDR2 is FQNEAQ in the germline V gene (reference sequence). The ends lost 1 base at V and 2 bases at J; junction bases unmatched: 8. Here the CDR3 reads CASSLDLGGSAYEQYF. The CDR3, as DNA: TGTGCCAGCAGCTTAGATCTCGGCGGGAGTGCCTACGAGCAGTACTTC. Supplemented by reference TRBV7-9 and TRBJ2-7, the full variable domain reads DTGVSQNPRHKITKRGQNVTFRCDPISEHNRLYWYRQTLGQGPEFLTYFQNEAQLEKSRLLSDRFSAERPKGSFSTLEIQRTEQGDSAMYLCASSLDLGGSAYEQYFGPGTRLTVT.

The chain uses TRBV28 and TRBJ2-5, with D unresolved. Germline CDR1 and CDR2: MDHEN and SYDVKM. The CDR3 is made up of 12 amino acids. V dropped 5 bases and J dropped 1 base, with 5 bases sitting between them. The CDR3 reads CASSPFQETQYF. CDR3 nucleotide sequence: TGTGCCAGCAGTCCCTTCCAAGAGACCCAGTACTTC.

The chain combines TRBV6-5 with TRBJ2-7; no firm D call. V lost 10 bases to trimming and J lost 0 bases, with 16 bases between them. CDR1 is MNHEY, CDR2 SVGAGI, per germline. This CDR3 is built from 14 residues. The CDR3 is CATSLVQTSYEQYF. The DNA of the CDR3 is TGTGCCACGAGCCTCGTACAGACCTCCTACGAGCAGTACTTC.

The rearrangement joins TRBV14 to TRBJ2-2; the match to TRBD2 covers 9 bases. V shed 1 base, J shed 0 bases, and the junction held 15 bases outside the gene matches. The CDR3 is 21 amino acids. Germline CDR1 is SGHDN and CDR2 is FVKESK. CDR3 nucleotide sequence: TGTGCCAGCAGCCAAGTTGGGGTTGGGACTAGCAGATATTCGAACACCGGGGAGCTGTTTTTT. The encoded protein is CASSQVGVGTSRYSNTGELFF.

This chain links TRBV6-5 with TRBJ2-3, with D maybe TRBD1 (5 bases). CDR1 MNHEY and CDR2 SVGAGI come from the germline V gene. V shed 6 bases and J shed 6 bases, with 19 bases lying between them. The CDR3 is 15 residues long. For the CDR3, the DNA is TGTGCCAGCAGCTCCGGACACTCTGGTGGGGATACGCAGTATTTT. The encoded protein is CASSSGHSGGDTQYF.

This clone was detected a few times. The V call is TRBV2, the J call TRBJ2-7; possibly TRBD2 for D (7 bases). CDR1 is SNHLY and CDR2 is FYNNEI in the germline V gene. V lost 6 bases and J lost 6, with 12 bases in between. CDR3 length equals 12 residues. The CDR3 DNA reads TGTGCCAGCAGGACAGGCGGGAGCGAGCAGTACTTC. Translation: CASRTGGSEQYF.